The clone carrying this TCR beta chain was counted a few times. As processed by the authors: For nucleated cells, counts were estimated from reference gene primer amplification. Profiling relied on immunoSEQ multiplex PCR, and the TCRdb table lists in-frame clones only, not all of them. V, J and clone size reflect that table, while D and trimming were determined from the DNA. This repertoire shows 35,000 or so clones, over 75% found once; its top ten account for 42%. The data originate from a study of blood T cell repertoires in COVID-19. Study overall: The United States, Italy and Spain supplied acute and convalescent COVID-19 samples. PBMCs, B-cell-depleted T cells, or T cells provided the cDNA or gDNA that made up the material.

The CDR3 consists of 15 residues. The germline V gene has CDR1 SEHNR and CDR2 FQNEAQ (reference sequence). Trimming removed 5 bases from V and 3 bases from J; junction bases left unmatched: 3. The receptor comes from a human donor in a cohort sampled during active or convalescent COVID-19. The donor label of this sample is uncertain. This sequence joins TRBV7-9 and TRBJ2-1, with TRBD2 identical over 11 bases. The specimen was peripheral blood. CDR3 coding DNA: TGTGCCAGCAGCCCCGGGACTAGCGGCTACAATGAGCAGTTCTTC. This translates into CASSPGTSGYNEQFF.